Shown below are 20 T cell receptor beta chains from a single sample sequenced in a study of technical replicates of blood from a handful of donors (TCRdb year 2017). Library construction relied on the immunoSEQ multiplex PCR assay. Held by TCRdb, this immuneACCESS table contains in-frame sequences only and omits some clones. Under half of the omission traces to an unresolved V gene where checked; the cause of the rest is unknown. The sample data list roughly 11,000 clones, and 80% to 95% of these were observed just once. Of the sample, about 8.9% falls within the top ten clones. Sequenced material: PBMCs. The receptors come from a human donor in good health.

The chain recombines TRBV6-1 with TRBJ2-5; 10 bases agree with TRBD2. CDR3 length: 16 amino acids. Germline CDR1 is MNHNS and CDR2 is SASEGT. Trimming took 1 base from V and 2 from J; bases not matched to a gene: 4. The CDR3 nucleotides are TGTGCCAGCAGTGAAGTAGCGGGAGGAGAACAAGAGACCCAGTACTTC. This codes for CASSEVAGGEQETQYF.

The chain joins TRBV5-1 to TRBJ1-4; 7 positions match TRBD1. V trimming: 2 bases; J trimming: 4 bases; junction bases outside the gene matches: 11. The CDR3 extends over 17 amino acids. Germline V gene lookup returns CDR1 SGHRS and CDR2 YFSETQ. The CDR3 here is CASSFGQGGNFNEKLFF. CDR3 DNA: TGCGCCAGCAGCTTCGGGCAGGGGGGCAACTTTAATGAAAAACTGTTTTTT.

This clone has a single count. CDR3 sequence: CASTDTRGQPQHF. The CDR3 DNA follows: TGTGCCAGTACCGATACTCGGGGGCAGCCCCAGCATTTT. This chain joins TRBV19 and TRBJ1-5; possible D gene TRBD1, 5 bases. Germline CDR1 is LNHDA and CDR2 is SQIVND (reference sequence). The CDR3 has 13 amino acids. Trimming left V 7 bases short and J 7 bases short, with 14 bases between.

The chain joins TRBV7-8 to TRBJ2-7; D possibly corresponds to TRBD1 (6 bases). The germline V and J ends were trimmed by 0 bases and 0 bases, with 6 bases remaining between them. Germline CDR1 SGHVS, CDR2 FQNEAQ. This CDR3 region has 14 residues. CDR3 DNA: TGTGCCAGCAGCTTAGCAGGGGGCTCCTACGAGCAGTACTTC. Translation: CASSLAGGSYEQYF.

The chain is built from TRBV5-1 and TRBJ2-2; D perhaps matches TRBD1 (6 bases). This CDR3 region has 15 residues. Germline V gives CDR1 SGHRS, CDR2 YFSETQ. Trimming shortened V by 0 bases and J by 2 bases, and 8 bases separated the two germline ends. The CDR3 here is CASSLGTANTGELFF. The CDR3 DNA reads as TGCGCCAGCAGCTTGGGGACAGCCAACACCGGGGAGCTGTTTTTT.

The rearrangement uses TRBV6-1 and TRBJ1-1; 7 bases agree with TRBD1. V was clipped by 6 bases and J by 0 bases; unmatched bases: 1. Germline V gene sequence: CDR1 MNHNS, CDR2 SASEGT. The CDR3 extends over 13 amino acids. CDR3 residues: CASRGQLNTEAFF. The CDR3 DNA sequence: TGTGCCAGCAGGGGACAGCTGAACACTGAAGCTTTCTTT.

The chain has TRBV5-1 and TRBJ2-3, with unresolved D. This CDR3 region has 16 residues. V was clipped by 2 bases and J by 2 bases, with 15 bases between them. Germline CDR1 and CDR2: SGHRS and YFSETQ. CDR3 nucleotides: TGCGCCAGCAGCTTATTCCCCGCCAGTGTCACAGATACGCAGTATTTT. Translating it yields CASSLFPASVTDTQYF.

The chain is built from TRBV6-1 and TRBJ2-5; 7 nucleotides match TRBD2. The CDR3 is 13 residues long. Germline lookup yields CDR1 MNHNS and CDR2 SASEGT. The J segment lost 5 bases and the V segment lost 8 bases, leaving 8 bases of the junction unmatched. The DNA of the CDR3 is TGTGCCAGCCCGAGGCAGGGAGGGGAGACCCAGTACTTC. Its translation is CASPRQGGETQYF.

This rearrangement joins TRBV6-6 to TRBJ1-1, with D possibly TRBD1 on 5 matching bases. V shed 9 bases and J shed 6 bases, with 17 bases lying between them. The CDR3 extends over 13 amino acids. The V gene's germline CDR1 is MNHNY and CDR2 SVGAGI (reference sequence). In DNA form, the CDR3 reads TGTGCCAGTGGGGCGCGTAGGGAGGCTGAAGCTTTCTTT. Protein sequence: CASGARREAEAFF.

V and J are TRBV27 and TRBJ2-5, with TRBD2 matching over 7 bases. CDR3 length equals 14 residues. CDR1 MNHEY and CDR2 SMNVEV come from the germline V gene (reference sequence). V lost 7 bases and J lost 6; bases outside the gene matches: 11. CDR3 amino acids: CASTPRGGRKTQYF. The CDR3, as DNA: TGTGCCAGCACCCCTCGGGGAGGGAGGAAGACCCAGTACTTC.

This clone was seen just once. The chain has TRBV7-8 and TRBJ1-4; D is unresolved. The CDR3 has 15 residues. The germline V and J ends were trimmed by 0 bases and 2 bases, with 7 bases remaining between them. Germline V CDR1 and CDR2: SGHVS, FQNEAQ. CDR3: CASSLAGRTNEKLFF. As DNA, the CDR3 is TGTGCCAGCAGCTTAGCAGGGAGGACTAATGAAAAACTGTTTTTT.

The rearrangement uses TRBV6-1 and TRBJ2-7; D is possibly TRBD1 (6 bases). There are 14 residues in the CDR3. Germline V gene data show CDR1 as MNHNS and CDR2 as SASEGT. Trimming removed 5 bases from V and 2 bases from J, with 13 bases in between. CDR3 bases: TGTGCCAGCAGTACCTTGACAGGCACCTACGAGCAGTACTTC. Its protein product is CASSTLTGTYEQYF.

This clone was observed once. The rearrangement joins TRBV19 to TRBJ2-5; 7 nucleotides align to TRBD2. This CDR3 has 13 amino acids. Per the germline V gene, CDR1 is LNHDA and CDR2 is SQIVND (reference sequence). Losses at the gene ends were 8 bases for V and 5 bases for J; bases not matched to a gene: 8. The CDR3 DNA reads TGTGCCAGTGGGGGTTCCGGGGGGGAGACCCAGTACTTC. It encodes CASGGSGGETQYF.

The rearrangement joins TRBV11-2 to TRBJ2-6; no clear D. CDR3 length: 12 amino acids. Germline CDR1 is SGHAT and CDR2 is FQNNGV. V was trimmed by 5 bases and J by 4 bases, leaving 3 bases between them. In DNA, the CDR3 is TGTGCCAGCAGCCTCGGGGCCAACGTCCTGACTTTC. As protein: CASSLGANVLTF.

The V and J genes are TRBV29-1 and TRBJ2-7; TRBD1 agrees at 9 bases. The J segment lost 6 bases and the V segment lost 3 bases, leaving 6 bases of the junction unmatched. There are 13 residues in the CDR3. The germline V gene encodes CDR1 SQVTM and CDR2 ANQGSEA. CDR3 amino acids: CSVEEGQGGEQYF. The CDR3 DNA follows: TGCAGCGTTGAGGAGGGACAGGGAGGCGAGCAGTACTTC.

V is TRBV5-1 and J is TRBJ2-6, with 7 bases lining up with TRBD2. This CDR3 is built from 16 residues. The germline V gene encodes CDR1 SGHRS and CDR2 YFSETQ. J was trimmed by 4 bases and V by 3 bases; bases with no gene match: 7. DNA for the CDR3: TGCGCCAGCAGCTCCCCCAGCGGGGCGGGGGCCAACGTCCTGACTTTC. This encodes CASSSPSGAGANVLTF.

The sample holds one count of this clone. The J gene is TRBJ1-4, the V gene TRBV2; maybe TRBD1 (6 bases). Germline V lookup: CDR1 SNHLY, CDR2 FYNNEI. The CDR3 length is 13 residues. The germline V and J ends were trimmed by 4 bases and 6 bases, with 9 bases remaining between them. This CDR3 is CASSGQAYEKLFF. CDR3 nucleotide sequence: TGTGCCAGCAGTGGACAGGCATATGAAAAACTGTTTTTT.

V usage is TRBV30 and J usage is TRBJ1-1, with D possibly matching TRBD1 (6 bases). Germline-derived CDR1 and CDR2 are GTSNPN and SVGIG (reference sequence). The CDR3 spans 12 residues. Trimming pared 4 bases from V and 5 bases from J, leaving 11 bases between. The CDR3 is CAWNRVGTEAFF. CDR3 nucleotide sequence: TGTGCCTGGAACAGGGTAGGGACTGAAGCTTTCTTT.

CDR3 loop: CASSLGSGTGGQGYTF. Written as DNA, the CDR3 is TGTGCCAGCAGCTTAGGGTCTGGGACAGGGGGACAAGGCTACACCTTC. The chain joins TRBV11-2 to TRBJ1-2, with 11 positions matching TRBD1. This CDR3 spans 16 amino acids. V shed 1 base and J 8 bases; nucleotides not matched to a gene: 9. The germline gives CDR1 SGHAT, CDR2 FQNNGV.

The rearrangement links TRBV30 to TRBJ2-5; the match to TRBD2 covers 14 bases. CDR3 length: 17 residues. J was trimmed by 4 bases and V by 3 bases; bases with no gene match: 10. Germline CDR1 is GTSNPN and CDR2 is SVGIG (reference sequence). In nucleotides, the CDR3 is TGTGCCTGGAGGCGGGAACCCGGGACTAGCGGGAGAGAGACCCAGTACTTC. This gives the protein CAWRREPGTSGRETQYF.